At least ten counts were recorded for the clone carrying this T cell receptor (beta chain). Its specificity is not known. This specimen comes from a study of regulatory T cells in long-lasting Graves disease. Study-wide findings and caveats: TCR diversity in persistent Graves' patients was below that of newly diagnosed ones.

Deletions cut 4 bases from V and 4 bases from J, with 10 bases between. Germline CDR1 is LGHDT and CDR2 is YNNKEL (reference sequence). CDR3 length: 13 residues. Libraries of TCR beta came from iRepertoire HTBI primers plus Arm-PCR of CDR3 regions. TCRdb re-called the multiplex PCR reads with MiXCR, one entry per CDR3 protein. The top ten hold 14% of the sample, which has around 400,000 distinct CDR3 sequences, approximately 22% seen once. Time point here: persistent/refractory GD, antithyroid drugs over 5 years with positive TRAb. With RNA extracted from PBMCs as input, the TCR library was made. The origin of this receptor is a female donor with Graves disease. The starting material was peripheral blood mononuclear cells (PBMCs), obtained when the disease was refractory, from a patient treated with antithyroid drugs. The chain links TRBV3-1 to TRBJ2-5; no definite D call. DNA of the CDR3: TGTGCCAGCAGCCCAACCGGGCTAGAGACCCAGTACTTC. Translation: CASSPTGLETQYF.